This entry lists 20 T cell receptor beta chains sequenced from one sample in a study of CD8+CD57+ T cells in acquired aplastic anemia. The template used for profiling TCR beta VDJ and CDR3 was genomic DNA. A single record per CDR3 protein comes from TCRdb applying MiXCR to the reads. The sample carries around 150,000 distinct CDR3 sequences, 35% to 55% recorded once. Sequenced: sorted CD4+, CD8+, or CD8+CD57+ T cells (not recorded which) from PBMCs. The receptors here all came from a human donor in good health.

The gene calls are TRBV7-9 and TRBJ2-5; 10 bases map to TRBD1. The CDR3 covers 16 residues. V trimming: 3 bases; J trimming: 1 base; junction bases outside the gene matches: 5. Germline loops: CDR1 SEHNR, CDR2 FQNEAQ (reference sequence). The CDR3 is CASSFPGQGLQETQYF. Here the CDR3 DNA reads TGTGCCAGCAGCTTCCCGGGACAGGGGCTCCAAGAGACCCAGTACTTC.

This clonotype was seen repeatedly, ten times or more. The chain is built from TRBV9 and TRBJ2-7; either TRBD1 or TRBD2 may fit D (5 bases each). Trimming took 4 bases from V and 2 from J, leaving 13 bases between them. The germline V gene has CDR1 SGDLS and CDR2 YYNGEE. CDR3 size: 14 residues. The CDR3 DNA reads as TGTGCCAGCAGCCCATCCGGGGCACCCTACGAGCAGTACTTC. This translates into CASSPSGAPYEQYF.

V usage is TRBV2 and J usage is TRBJ2-3; maybe TRBD2 (6 bases). With 7 bases removed from V and 6 bases from J, the gap between germline ends came to 8 bases. The V gene's germline CDR1 is SNHLY and CDR2 FYNNEI. The CDR3 spans 11 residues. CDR3 coding DNA: TGTGCCAGCAAGGAGGGGGATACGCAGTATTTT. Its translation is CASKEGDTQYF.

Of note for this clonotype: With a much larger clone just one base away, this may be a read error. The chain has TRBV6-1 and TRBJ1-1; TRBD1 matches at 7 bases. The CDR3 totals 16 residues. Germline V gene sequence: CDR1 MNHNS, CDR2 SASEGT. CDR3 in DNA: TGTGCCGGCAGTGAACGGCCTCAGGGGGTGGGCACTGAAGCTTTCTTT. It encodes CAGSERPQGVGTEAFF.

V usage is TRBV10-3 and J usage is TRBJ1-6; D remains ambiguous. This CDR3 is built from 14 residues. The V gene lost 3 bases and the J gene lost 1 base, with 4 bases spanning the gap. CDR1 and CDR2 (germline): ENHRY, SYGVKD. The CDR3 DNA is TGTGCCATCAGTGACAGTTCCTATAATTCACCCCTCCACTTT. Translated, it gives CAISDSSYNSPLHF.

This clonotype was detected ten times or more. V usage is TRBV5-1 and J usage is TRBJ1-2; TRBD1 matches 8 bases. V trimming: 4 bases; J trimming: 3 bases; junction bases outside the gene matches: 5. The germline CDR1 and CDR2 sequences are SGHRS and YFSETQ. CDR3 length: 14 amino acids. DNA for the CDR3: TGCGCCAGCAGCACTAGGACAGGGCACTATGGCTACACCTTC. It codes for CASSTRTGHYGYTF.

Ten or more counts support this clonotype. The V call is TRBV5-1, the J call TRBJ2-7; tentatively, D is TRBD1 (5 bases). V was trimmed by 6 bases and J by 6 bases, leaving 19 bases between them. The CDR3 is 14 residues long. The germline gives CDR1 SGHRS, CDR2 YFSETQ. The CDR3 reads CASNPTVQMGEQYF. The CDR3 coding sequence is TGCGCCAGCAACCCGACAGTGCAGATGGGCGAGCAGTACTTC.

This clonotype was seen many times. The chain employs TRBV18 and TRBJ1-6; D is possibly TRBD1 (5 bases). The CDR3 totals 14 residues. Trimming removed 3 bases from V and 9 bases from J, with 12 bases in between. Per germline, CDR1 KGHSH and CDR2 LQKENI. The chain's CDR3 is CASSPDRSSSPLHF. CDR3 DNA sequence: TGTGCCAGCTCACCCGACAGATCTTCTTCACCCCTCCACTTT. Full variable domain (outside the CDR3, taken from reference TRBV18 and TRBJ1-6): NAGVMQNPRHLVRRRGQEARLRCSPMKGHSHVYWYRQLPEEGLKFMVYLQKENIIDESGMPKERFSAEFPKEGPSILRIQQVVRGDSAAYFCASSPDRSSSPLHFGNGTRLTVT.

The table lists this clonotype with many counts. The chain links TRBV7-9 to TRBJ1-5, with D possibly being TRBD1 (5 bases). CDR3 length: 17 residues. Germline V lookup: CDR1 SEHNR, CDR2 FQNEAQ (reference sequence). Between the trimmed V and J ends, which lost 2 bases and 6 bases, there was a span of 20 bases. CDR3 sequence: CASSLSPGLEKGQPQHF. The CDR3 region has the DNA TGTGCCAGCAGCTTAAGCCCGGGACTCGAGAAGGGTCAGCCCCAGCATTTT.

This clonotype was counted ten times or more. The gene calls are TRBV5-5 and TRBJ1-1; 8 bases align to TRBD1. Looked up from germline, CDR1 is SGHKS and CDR2 is YYEKEE (reference sequence). The J segment lost 3 bases and the V segment lost 4 bases, leaving 8 bases of the junction unmatched. This CDR3 has 15 amino acids. The CDR3, as DNA: TGTGCCAGCAGCCTTCAACCGACAGGGGACACTGAAGCTTTCTTT. Its protein product is CASSLQPTGDTEAFF.

The chain couples TRBV7-2 to TRBJ1-5; unclear D gene. The V gene lost 7 bases and the J gene lost 5 bases, with 9 bases spanning the gap. There are 12 residues in the CDR3. CDR1 is SGHTA, CDR2 FQGNSA, per germline. This chain's CDR3 is CASTLGDQPQHF. In DNA form, the CDR3 reads TGTGCCAGCACCTTGGGTGATCAGCCCCAGCATTTT. The complete variable domain, with remaining parts taken from reference TRBV7-2 and TRBJ1-5, reads GAGVSQSPSNKVTEKGKDVELRCDPISGHTALYWYRQSLGQGLEFLIYFQGNSAPDKSGLPSDRFSAERTGGSVSTLTIQRTQQEDSAVYLCASTLGDQPQHFGDGTRLSIL.

The chain carries TRBV2 and TRBJ1-4; D is unclear. CDR1 is SNHLY, CDR2 FYNNEI, per germline. CDR3 size: 15 residues. Trimming took 3 bases from V and 8 from J, leaving 16 bases between them. The CDR3 region is CASSEKSSSREKLFF. CDR3 coding DNA: TGTGCCAGCAGTGAGAAGAGTTCCAGTAGGGAAAAACTGTTTTTT.

V gene TRBV27 combines with J gene TRBJ1-2, with D unresolved. This CDR3 comprises 13 residues. Looked up from germline, CDR1 is MNHEY and CDR2 is SMNVEV (reference sequence). Trimming left V 3 bases short and J 5 bases short, with 10 bases between. For the CDR3, the DNA is TGTGCCAGCAGTTTTGGAGTCAATTATGGCTACACCTTC. This encodes CASSFGVNYGYTF.

This clonotype was recorded many times. The gene calls are TRBV2 and TRBJ1-6; the D is unclear. Trimming removed 4 bases at V and 7 bases at J, with 11 bases between. CDR1 and CDR2 (germline): SNHLY, FYNNEI. This CDR3 comprises 14 residues. The CDR3: CASSVTQGNSPLHF. CDR3 sequence (DNA): TGTGCCAGCAGTGTGACCCAAGGGAATTCACCCCTCCACTTT.

This sequence joins TRBV27 and TRBJ2-2, with D maybe TRBD2 (6 bases). From germline, CDR1 is MNHEY and CDR2 SMNVEV (reference sequence). The CDR3 runs to 16 residues. Trimming took off 2 bases at V and 0 bases at J, with 10 bases between the two ends. The CDR3, as DNA: TGTGCCAGCAGTTTAGGGGGGACGGCGAACACCGGGGAGCTGTTTTTT. Residues: CASSLGGTANTGELFF.

Note on this clonotype: Relative to the germline gene, one junction end is altered; a read error may explain this. The rearrangement links TRBV15 to TRBJ1-6; 7 bases map to TRBD1. CDR1 and CDR2 (germline): LNHNV, YYDKDF (reference sequence). This CDR3 contains 13 residues. CDR3 sequence: CATRGQWNSPPHF. For the CDR3, the DNA is TGTGCCACCAGGGGACAGTGGAATTCACCCCCCCACTTT.

Worth noting for this clonotype: Just one base apart from a much larger clone, this may be a read error. The V and J genes are TRBV20-1 and TRBJ2-3; 8 nucleotides align to TRBD2. The germline V gene encodes CDR1 DFQATT and CDR2 SNEGSKA (reference sequence). The CDR3 is 15 amino acids. The CDR3 spells CSARYPGLVTDSQYF. In DNA, the CDR3 is TGCAGTGCTAGGTACCCGGGACTAGTCACAGATTCGCAGTATTTT.

This clonotype appeared a single time. The chain employs TRBV7-9 and TRBJ1-1; 8 bases line up with TRBD1. The CDR3 contains 12 residues. Germline loops: CDR1 SEHNR, CDR2 FQNEAQ (reference sequence). V shed 5 bases, J shed 10 bases, and the junction held 6 bases outside the gene matches. The CDR3 loop reads CASSVLQGGAFF. CDR3 nucleotide sequence: TGTGCCAGCAGCGTGCTACAGGGGGGAGCTTTCTTT.

This clonotype has just one count. The chain is built from TRBV7-9 and TRBJ2-7; D gene unclear. This CDR3 is 14 amino acids long. V was pared by 1 base and J by 2 bases, with 9 bases between. Germline loops: CDR1 SEHNR, CDR2 FQNEAQ (reference sequence). CDR3 protein: CASSLEGPAYEQYF. The CDR3 coding sequence is TGTGCCAGCAGCTTAGAGGGTCCGGCCTACGAGCAGTACTTC.

This clonotype was found many times. The chain links TRBV6-1 to TRBJ2-3; no clear D. Trimming stripped 5 bases from V and 6 bases from J, with 9 bases between. The germline gives CDR1 MNHNS, CDR2 SASEGT. There are 12 residues in the CDR3. In DNA, the CDR3 is TGTGCCAGCAGTCCCGCGGTGGATACGCAGTATTTT. It yields the protein CASSPAVDTQYF.